The clone carrying this T cell receptor beta chain has a count of ten or more. What it binds is not known. Preparing the TCRbeta library involved the use of unique molecular identifiers. Using its own MiXCR run on the PCR reads, TCRdb lists one record per CDR3 protein. The sample lists 700,000 or so distinct CDR3 sequences, about an eighth occurring once. These data originate in a study of T-cell reconstitution after alpha-beta-depleted transplantation in children. Findings of the study overall: Reported findings indicate that, about two months after transplant, alpha-beta T cells came from several hundred expanded clones, which were derived from non-depleted graft cells. At one year after transplant, newly produced T cells mostly accounted for T-cell counts and diversity.

V lost 0 bases, J lost 5 bases, and 6 bases stayed unmatched. The germline V gene has CDR1 SGDLS and CDR2 YYNGEE. The CDR3 covers 16 residues. This TCR was sampled from a girl aged 2-10 years with congenital amegakaryocytic thrombocytopenia, due to receive a stem cell transplant. The chain is built from TRBV9 and TRBJ2-2, with TRBD2 matching over 8 bases. Specimen: PBMCs, collected before TCRalphabeta/CD19-depleted stem cell transplant. CDR3: CASSVATGGRTGELFF. CDR3 in DNA: TGTGCCAGCAGCGTAGCAACGGGAGGGAGGACCGGGGAGCTGTTTTTT. The full variable domain, rest sourced from reference TRBV9 and TRBJ2-2, is DSGVTQTPKHLITATGQRVTLRCSPRSGDLSVYWYQQSLDQGLQFLIQYYNGEERAKGNILERFSAQQFPDLHSELNLSSLELGDSALYFCASSVATGGRTGELFFGEGSRLTVL.